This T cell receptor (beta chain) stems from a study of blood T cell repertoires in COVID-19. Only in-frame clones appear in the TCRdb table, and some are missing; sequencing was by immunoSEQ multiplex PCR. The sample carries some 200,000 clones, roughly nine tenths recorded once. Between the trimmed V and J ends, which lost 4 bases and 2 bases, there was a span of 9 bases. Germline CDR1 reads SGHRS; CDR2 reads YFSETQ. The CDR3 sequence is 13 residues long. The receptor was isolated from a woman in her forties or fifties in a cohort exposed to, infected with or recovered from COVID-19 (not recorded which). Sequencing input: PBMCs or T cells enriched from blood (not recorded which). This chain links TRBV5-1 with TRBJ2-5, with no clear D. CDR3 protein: CASSGTVQETQYF. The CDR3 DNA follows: TGCGCCAGCAGCGGAACAGTTCAAGAGACCCAGTACTTC.